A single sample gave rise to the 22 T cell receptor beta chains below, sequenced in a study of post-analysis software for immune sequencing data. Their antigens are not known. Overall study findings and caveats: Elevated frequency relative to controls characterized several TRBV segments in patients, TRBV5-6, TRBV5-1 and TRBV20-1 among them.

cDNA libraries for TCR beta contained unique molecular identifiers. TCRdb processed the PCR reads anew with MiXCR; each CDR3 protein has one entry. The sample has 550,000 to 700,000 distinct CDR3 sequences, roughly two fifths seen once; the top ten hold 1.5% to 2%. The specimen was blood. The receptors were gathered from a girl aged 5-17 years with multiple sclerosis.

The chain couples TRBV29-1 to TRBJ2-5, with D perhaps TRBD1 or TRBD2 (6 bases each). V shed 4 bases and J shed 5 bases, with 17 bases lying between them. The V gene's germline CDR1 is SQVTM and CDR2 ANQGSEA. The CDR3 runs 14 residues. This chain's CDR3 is CSVVGWGDKETQYF. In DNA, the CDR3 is TGCAGCGTTGTAGGTTGGGGGGACAAGGAGACCCAGTACTTC.

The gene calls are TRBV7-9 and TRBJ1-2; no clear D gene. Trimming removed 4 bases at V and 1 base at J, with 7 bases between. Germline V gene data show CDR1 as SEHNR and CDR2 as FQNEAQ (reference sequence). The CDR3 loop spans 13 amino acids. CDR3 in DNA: TGTGCCAGCAGCTCACCGGTTAACTATGGCTACACCTTC. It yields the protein CASSSPVNYGYTF.

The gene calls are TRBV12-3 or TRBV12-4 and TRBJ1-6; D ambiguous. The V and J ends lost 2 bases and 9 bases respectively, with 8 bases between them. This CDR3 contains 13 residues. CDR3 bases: TGTGCCAGCAGTTTAATCCCAGGTTCACCCCTCCACTTT. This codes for CASSLIPGSPLHF.

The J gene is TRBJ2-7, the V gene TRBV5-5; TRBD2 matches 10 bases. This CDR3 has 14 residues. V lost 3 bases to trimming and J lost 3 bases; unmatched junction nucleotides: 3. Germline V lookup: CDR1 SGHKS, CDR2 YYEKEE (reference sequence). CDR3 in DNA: TGTGCCAGCAGCTATACTAGCGGGGACTACGAGCAGTACTTC. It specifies CASSYTSGDYEQYF.

The CDR3 is CASSLWRARQLNTEAFF. The CDR3 DNA is TGTGCCAGCAGCTTATGGCGAGCAAGACAGCTTAACACTGAAGCTTTCTTT. The J gene is TRBJ1-1, the V gene TRBV7-6, with D perhaps matching TRBD1 (5 bases). V dropped 2 bases and J dropped 2 bases, with 18 bases sitting between them. Germline V lookup: CDR1 SGHVS, CDR2 FNYEAQ. The CDR3 extends over 17 amino acids.

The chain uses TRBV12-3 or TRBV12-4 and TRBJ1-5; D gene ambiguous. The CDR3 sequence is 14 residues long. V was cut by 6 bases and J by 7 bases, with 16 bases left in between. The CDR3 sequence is CASSRGTEGQPQHF. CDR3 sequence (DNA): TGTGCCAGCAGCCGGGGAACGGAAGGCCAGCCCCAGCATTTT.

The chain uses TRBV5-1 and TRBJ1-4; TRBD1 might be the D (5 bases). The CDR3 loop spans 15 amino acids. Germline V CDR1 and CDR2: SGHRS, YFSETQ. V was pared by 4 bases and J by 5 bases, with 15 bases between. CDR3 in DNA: TGCGCCAGCAGCACCTCGAGCAGGGAAAATGAAAAACTGTTTTTT. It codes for CASSTSSRENEKLFF.

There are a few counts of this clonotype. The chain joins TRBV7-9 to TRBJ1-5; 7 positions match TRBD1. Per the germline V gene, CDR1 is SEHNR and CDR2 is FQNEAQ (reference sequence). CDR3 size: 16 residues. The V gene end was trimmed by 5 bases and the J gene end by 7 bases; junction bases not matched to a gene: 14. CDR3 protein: CASSHSSGGLFQPQHF. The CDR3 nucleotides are TGTGCCAGCAGCCACTCGTCAGGGGGTCTTTTCCAGCCCCAGCATTTT. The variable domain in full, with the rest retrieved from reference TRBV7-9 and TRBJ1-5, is DTGVSQNPRHKITKRGQNVTFRCDPISEHNRLYWYRQTLGQGPEFLTYFQNEAQLEKSRLLSDRFSAERPKGSFSTLEIQRTEQGDSAMYLCASSHSSGGLFQPQHFGDGTRLSIL.

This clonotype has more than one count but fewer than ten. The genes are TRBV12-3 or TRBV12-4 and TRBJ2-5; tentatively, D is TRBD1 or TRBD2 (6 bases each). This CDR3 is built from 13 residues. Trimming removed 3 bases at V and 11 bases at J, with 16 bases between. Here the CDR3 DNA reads TGTGCCAGCAGTTTTGAGGGGGAGGAGGGGCAGTACTTC. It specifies CASSFEGEEGQYF.

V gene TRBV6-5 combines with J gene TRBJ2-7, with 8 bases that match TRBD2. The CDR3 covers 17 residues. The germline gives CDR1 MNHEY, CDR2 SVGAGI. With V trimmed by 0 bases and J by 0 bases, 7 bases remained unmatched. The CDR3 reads CASSYSITGLASYEQYF. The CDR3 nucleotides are TGTGCCAGCAGTTACTCGATCACAGGACTAGCCTCCTACGAGCAGTACTTC.

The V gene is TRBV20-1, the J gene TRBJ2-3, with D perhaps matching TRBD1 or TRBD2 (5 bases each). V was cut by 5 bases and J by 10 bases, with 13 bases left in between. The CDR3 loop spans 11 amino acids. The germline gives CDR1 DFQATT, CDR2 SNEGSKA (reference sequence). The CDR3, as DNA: TGCAGTGCTGTACCGGGACGATCGCAGTATTTT. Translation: CSAVPGRSQYF.

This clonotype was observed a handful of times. The DNA for the CDR3 is TGCAGTGGTCGACAGAGCACACACTACGAGCAGTACTTC. This gives the protein CSGRQSTHYEQYF. The chain employs TRBV20-1 and TRBJ2-7, with D possibly TRBD1 on 5 matching bases. Trimming left V 7 bases short and J 3 bases short, with 16 bases between. This CDR3 has 13 amino acids. The V gene's germline CDR1 is DFQATT and CDR2 SNEGSKA (reference sequence).

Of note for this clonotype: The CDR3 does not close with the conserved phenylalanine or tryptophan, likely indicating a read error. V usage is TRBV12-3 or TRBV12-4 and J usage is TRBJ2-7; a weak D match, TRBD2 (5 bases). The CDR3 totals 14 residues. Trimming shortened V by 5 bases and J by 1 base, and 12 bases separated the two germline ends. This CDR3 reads CASSPRAESYEQYL. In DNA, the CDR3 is TGTGCCAGCAGTCCCCGAGCGGAATCCTACGAGCAGTACCTC.

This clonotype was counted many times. In DNA form, the CDR3 reads TGCGCCAGCAGCTTCTCAGGGCGGAATGAAAAACTGTTTTTT. Its protein product is CASSFSGRNEKLFF. The rearrangement joins TRBV5-1 to TRBJ1-4, with D perhaps TRBD1 (5 bases). The V end lost 2 bases, the J end lost 5 bases, and 10 bases lay between the germline ends. The CDR3 contains 14 residues. The germline V gene encodes CDR1 SGHRS and CDR2 YFSETQ.

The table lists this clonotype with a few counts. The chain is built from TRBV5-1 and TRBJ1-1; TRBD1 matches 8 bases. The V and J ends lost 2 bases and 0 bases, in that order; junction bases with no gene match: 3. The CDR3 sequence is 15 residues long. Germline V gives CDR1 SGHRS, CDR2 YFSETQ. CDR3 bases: TGCGCCAGCAGCTTCGGGACAGGCATGAACACTGAAGCTTTCTTT. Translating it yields CASSFGTGMNTEAFF.

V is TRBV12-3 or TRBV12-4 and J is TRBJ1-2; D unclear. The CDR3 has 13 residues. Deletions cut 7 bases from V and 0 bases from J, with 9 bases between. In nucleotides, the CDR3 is TGTGCCAGCACCACCGGCCCTAACTATGGCTACACCTTC. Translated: CASTTGPNYGYTF.

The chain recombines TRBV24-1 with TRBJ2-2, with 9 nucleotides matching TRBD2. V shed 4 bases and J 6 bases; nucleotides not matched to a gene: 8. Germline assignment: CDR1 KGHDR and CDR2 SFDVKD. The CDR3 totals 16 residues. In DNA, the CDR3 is TGTGCCACCAGTGACAGGGTAGTAGCGGGAGCCGGGGAGCTGTTTTTT. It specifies CATSDRVVAGAGELFF.

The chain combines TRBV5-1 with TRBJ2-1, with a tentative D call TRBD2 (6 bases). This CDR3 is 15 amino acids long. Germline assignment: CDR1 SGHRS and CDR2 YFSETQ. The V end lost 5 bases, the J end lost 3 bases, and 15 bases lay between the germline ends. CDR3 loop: CASSHEGTYYNEQFF. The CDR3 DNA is TGCGCCAGCAGTCACGAGGGGACTTACTACAATGAGCAGTTCTTC.

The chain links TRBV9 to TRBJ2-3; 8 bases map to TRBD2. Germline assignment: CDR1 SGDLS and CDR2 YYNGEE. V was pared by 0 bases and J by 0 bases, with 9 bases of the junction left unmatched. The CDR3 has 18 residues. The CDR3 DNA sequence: TGTGCCAGCAGCGTAGGCCTCGGCGCTAGCGGGAGCACAGATACGCAGTATTTT. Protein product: CASSVGLGASGSTDTQYF. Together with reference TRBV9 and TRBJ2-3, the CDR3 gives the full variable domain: DSGVTQTPKHLITATGQRVTLRCSPRSGDLSVYWYQQSLDQGLQFLIQYYNGEERAKGNILERFSAQQFPDLHSELNLSSLELGDSALYFCASSVGLGASGSTDTQYFGPGTRLTVL.

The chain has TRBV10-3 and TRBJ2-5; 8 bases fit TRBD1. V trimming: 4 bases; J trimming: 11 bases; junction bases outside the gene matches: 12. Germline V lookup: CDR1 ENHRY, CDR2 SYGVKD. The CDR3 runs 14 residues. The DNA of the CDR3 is TGTGCCATCAGTGGGACAGGGAGAGACAATGAGCAGTACTTC. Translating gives CAISGTGRDNEQYF.

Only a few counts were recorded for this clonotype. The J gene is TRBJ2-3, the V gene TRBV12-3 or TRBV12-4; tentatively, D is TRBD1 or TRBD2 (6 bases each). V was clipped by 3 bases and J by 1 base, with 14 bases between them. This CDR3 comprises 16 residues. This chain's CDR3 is CASSFKAGQRTDTQYF. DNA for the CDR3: TGTGCCAGCAGTTTTAAGGCGGGACAACGCACAGATACGCAGTATTTT.

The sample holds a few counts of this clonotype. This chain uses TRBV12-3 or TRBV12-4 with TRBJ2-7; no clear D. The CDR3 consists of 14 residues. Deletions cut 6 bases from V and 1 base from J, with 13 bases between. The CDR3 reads CASSLPERSYEQYF. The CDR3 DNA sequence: TGTGCCAGCAGCCTCCCGGAACGATCCTACGAGCAGTACTTC.